This T cell receptor (beta chain) was profiled in a study of blood T cell repertoires in COVID-19. Across the whole study: PBMCs, B-cell-depleted T cells, or T cells were the source of the cDNA or gDNA that made up the material.

This CDR3 region has 15 residues. From germline, CDR1 is SNHLY and CDR2 FYNNEI. V was cut by 3 bases and J by 4 bases, with 15 bases left in between. Ages ranged from about 18 to 90 years, with residence in 24 US areas. It was within 2 weeks before study entry that exposed participants met a COVID-19 case. In the original processing: Counts of nucleated cells, estimated from reference gene primer amplification, were obtained. Clones were read by immunoSEQ multiplex PCR, and TCRdb kept only the in-frame ones, dropping some. Clonal size and the V and J genes are those of that table, whereas D and trimming came from the DNA. Here the sample spans 200,000 to 250,000 clones, roughly 85% being singletons.

The TCR sequence derives from a woman aged 50 to 60 who had been exposed to COVID-19. Sequenced sample: PBMCs or T cells enriched from blood (not recorded which). The chain joins TRBV2 to TRBJ1-1; TRBD1 is a possible D gene (5 bases). The CDR3 region has the DNA TGTGCCAGCAGTGAGTCCCTGACAGACTTCACTGAAGCTTTCTTT. It translates to CASSESLTDFTEAFF.